The T cell receptor (beta chain) under discussion was sequenced for a study of CD8 T cells in Susac syndrome. The CDR3 spans 17 residues. The germline V gene has CDR1 SEHNR and CDR2 FQNEAQ (reference sequence). V lost 4 bases and J lost 0; bases outside the gene matches: 2. The patients serving as multiple sclerosis controls were treatment-naive. They had stable or active relapsing-remitting disease and fulfilled revised McDonald criteria. Reverse transcription of 0.5 to 1 ug RNA was performed with random hexamers. The method of amplification for TCR beta CDR3 was immunoSEQ multiplex PCR, covering 54 Vbeta and 13 Jbeta. TCRdb passed the immunoSEQ multiplex PCR reads through MiXCR, listing each CDR3 protein once. The sample lists around 130,000 distinct CDR3 sequences; roughly 89% were seen once.

The gene calls are TRBV7-9 and TRBJ2-2; 13 bases are shared with TRBD2. This TCR was sampled from a human donor with multiple sclerosis. Sequenced material: CD8+ T cells from PBMCs. The CDR3 DNA is TGTGCCAGCAGCTGGGGACTAGCGGGGACGAACACCGGGGAGCTGTTTTTT. Amino acids: CASSWGLAGTNTGELFF.